The present T cell receptor beta chain was sequenced within a study of blood T cells in healthy people across ages. A second PCR of 7 to 11 cycles used a sample-barcoded 5' primer and a J-beta primer mix. Using its own MiXCR run on the 5' RACE reads, TCRdb lists one record per CDR3 protein. The table includes under 1,100,000 distinct CDR3 sequences, almost 25% detected once. This clonotype was detected a few times. Its antigen remains unidentified. Points from the study as a whole: Higher naive T cell percentage went strongly together with higher TCR beta diversity. The authors considered diversity estimates from one million T cells to be underestimates.

The germline V gene has CDR1 LGHNA and CDR2 YSLEER. The CDR3 is 14 residues long. A further study also used this sample, focusing on T cells of mothers and their children.

This TCR came from a girl aged 2 to 10 in good health. The rearrangement links TRBV4-3 to TRBJ2-5, with no clear D. The end of the DNA is better explained by TRBJ2-1, so the J call may be wrong. Sequences were obtained from blood. The CDR3 DNA reads TGCGCCAGCAGCCAAGACAGTTTTCTCGATGAGCAGTTCTTC. Amino acid sequence: CASSQDSFLDEQFF.